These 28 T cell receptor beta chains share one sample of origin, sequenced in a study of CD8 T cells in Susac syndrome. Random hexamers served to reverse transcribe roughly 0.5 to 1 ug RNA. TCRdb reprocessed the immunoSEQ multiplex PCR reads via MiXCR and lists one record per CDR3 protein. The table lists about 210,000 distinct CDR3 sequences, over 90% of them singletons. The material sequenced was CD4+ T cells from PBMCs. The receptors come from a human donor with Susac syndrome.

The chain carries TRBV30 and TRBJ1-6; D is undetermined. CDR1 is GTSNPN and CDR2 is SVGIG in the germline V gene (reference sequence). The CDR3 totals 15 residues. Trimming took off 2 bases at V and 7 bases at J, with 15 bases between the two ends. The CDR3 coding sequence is TGTGCCTGGAGTACCCCCGGAGGGCCAAATTCACCCCTCCACTTT. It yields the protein CAWSTPGGPNSPLHF.

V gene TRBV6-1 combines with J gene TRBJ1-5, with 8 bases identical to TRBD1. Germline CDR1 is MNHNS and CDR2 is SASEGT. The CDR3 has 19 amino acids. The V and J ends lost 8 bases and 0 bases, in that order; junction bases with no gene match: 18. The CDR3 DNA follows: TGTGCCAGCCAGTCCGGACAGGGATTCTCCGAGGATAGCAATCAGCCCCAGCATTTT. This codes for CASQSGQGFSEDSNQPQHF.

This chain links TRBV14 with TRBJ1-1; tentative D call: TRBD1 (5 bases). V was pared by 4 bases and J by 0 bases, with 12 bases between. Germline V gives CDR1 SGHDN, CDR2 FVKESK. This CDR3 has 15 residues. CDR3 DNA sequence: TGTGCCAGCAGCCCTTCCGGGACGGTGAACACTGAAGCTTTCTTT. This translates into CASSPSGTVNTEAFF.

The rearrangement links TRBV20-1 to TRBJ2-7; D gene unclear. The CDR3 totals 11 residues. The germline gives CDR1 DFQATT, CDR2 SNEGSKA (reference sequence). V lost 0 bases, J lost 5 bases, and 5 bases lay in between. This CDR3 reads CSARDEDEQYF. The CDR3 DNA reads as TGCAGTGCTAGAGATGAGGACGAGCAGTACTTC.

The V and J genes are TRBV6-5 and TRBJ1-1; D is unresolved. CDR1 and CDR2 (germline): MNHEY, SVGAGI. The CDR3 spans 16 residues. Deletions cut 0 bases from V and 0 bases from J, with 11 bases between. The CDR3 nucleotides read TGTGCCAGCAGTTACTCGAGGGCAGCCATGAACACTGAAGCTTTCTTT. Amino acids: CASSYSRAAMNTEAFF.

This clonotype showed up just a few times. CDR3 loop: CAWRDRGTEAFF. CDR3 nucleotide sequence: TGTGCCTGGAGGGACAGAGGCACTGAAGCTTTCTTT. The chain recombines TRBV30 with TRBJ1-1, with D maybe TRBD1 (6 bases). This CDR3 region has 12 residues. Trimming took 3 bases from V and 4 from J, leaving 9 bases between them. The V gene's germline CDR1 is GTSNPN and CDR2 SVGIG (reference sequence). Looking up the rest from reference TRBV30 and TRBJ1-1 gives the full variable domain: SQTIHQWPATLVQPVGSPLSLECTVEGTSNPNLYWYRQAAGRGLQLLFYSVGIGQISSEVPQNLSASRPQDRQFILSSKKLLLSDSGFYLCAWRDRGTEAFFGQGTRLTVV.

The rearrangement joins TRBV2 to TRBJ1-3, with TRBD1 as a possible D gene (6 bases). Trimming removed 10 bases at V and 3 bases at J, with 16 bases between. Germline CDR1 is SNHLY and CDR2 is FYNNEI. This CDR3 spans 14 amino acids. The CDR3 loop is CATSGRGLGNTIYF. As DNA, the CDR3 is TGTGCCACCTCCGGACGGGGGCTTGGAAACACCATATATTTT.

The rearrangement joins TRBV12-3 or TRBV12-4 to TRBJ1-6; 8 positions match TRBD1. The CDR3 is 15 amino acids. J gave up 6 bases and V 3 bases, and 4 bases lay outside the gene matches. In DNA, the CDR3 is TGTGCCAGCAGTTTTCAGGGGGCTGGTAATTCACCCCTCCACTTT. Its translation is CASSFQGAGNSPLHF.

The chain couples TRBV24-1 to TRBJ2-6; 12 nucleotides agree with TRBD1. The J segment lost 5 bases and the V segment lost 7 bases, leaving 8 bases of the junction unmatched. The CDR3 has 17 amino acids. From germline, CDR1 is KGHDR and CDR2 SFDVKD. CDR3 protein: CATRSGTGGARANVLTF. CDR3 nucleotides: TGTGCCACCAGGTCCGGGACAGGGGGCGCGAGGGCCAACGTCCTGACTTTC.

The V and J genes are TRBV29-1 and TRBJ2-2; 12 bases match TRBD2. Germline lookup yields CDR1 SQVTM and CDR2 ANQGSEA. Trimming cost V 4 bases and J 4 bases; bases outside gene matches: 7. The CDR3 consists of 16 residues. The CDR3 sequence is CSVGRLAGGPTGELFF. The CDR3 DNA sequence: TGCAGCGTTGGAAGGCTAGCGGGGGGGCCCACCGGGGAGCTGTTTTTT.

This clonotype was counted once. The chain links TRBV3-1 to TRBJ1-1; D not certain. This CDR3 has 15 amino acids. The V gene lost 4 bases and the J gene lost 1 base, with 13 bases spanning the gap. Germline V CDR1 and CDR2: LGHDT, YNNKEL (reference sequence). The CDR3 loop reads CASSRSGGGNTEAFF. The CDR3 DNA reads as TGTGCCAGCAGCCGGTCCGGAGGAGGGAACACTGAAGCTTTCTTT.

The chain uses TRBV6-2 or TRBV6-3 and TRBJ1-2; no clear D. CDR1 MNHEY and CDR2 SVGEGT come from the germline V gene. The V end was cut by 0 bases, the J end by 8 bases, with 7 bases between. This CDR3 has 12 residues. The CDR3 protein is CASSYSGEGYTF. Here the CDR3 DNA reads TGTGCCAGCAGTTACTCTGGGGAAGGCTACACCTTC.

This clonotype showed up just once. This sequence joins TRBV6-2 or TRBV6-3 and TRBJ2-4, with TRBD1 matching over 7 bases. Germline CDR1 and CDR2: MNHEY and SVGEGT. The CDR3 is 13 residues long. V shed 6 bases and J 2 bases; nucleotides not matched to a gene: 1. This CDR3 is CASRTGTKNIQYF. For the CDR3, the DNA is TGTGCCAGCAGGACAGGGACCAAAAACATTCAGTACTTC.

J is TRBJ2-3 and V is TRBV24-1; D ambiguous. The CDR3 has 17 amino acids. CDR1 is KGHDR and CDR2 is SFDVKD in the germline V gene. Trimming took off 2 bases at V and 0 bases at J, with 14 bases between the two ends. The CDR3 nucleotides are TGTGCCACCAGTGATTCGTCCAAGGGATCGAGCACAGATACGCAGTATTTT. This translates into CATSDSSKGSSTDTQYF.

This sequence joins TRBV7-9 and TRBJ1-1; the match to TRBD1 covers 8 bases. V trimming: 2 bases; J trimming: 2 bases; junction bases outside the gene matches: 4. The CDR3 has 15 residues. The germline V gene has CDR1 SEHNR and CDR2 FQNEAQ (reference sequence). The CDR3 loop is CASSLNSGGNTEAFF. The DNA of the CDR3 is TGTGCCAGCAGCTTAAATTCAGGGGGCAACACTGAAGCTTTCTTT.

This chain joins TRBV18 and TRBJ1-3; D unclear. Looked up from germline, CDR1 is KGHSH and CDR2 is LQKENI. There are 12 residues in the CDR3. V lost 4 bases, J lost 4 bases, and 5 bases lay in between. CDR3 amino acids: CASSRNGNTIYF. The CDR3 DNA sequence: TGTGCCAGCTCACGCAACGGAAACACCATATATTTT.

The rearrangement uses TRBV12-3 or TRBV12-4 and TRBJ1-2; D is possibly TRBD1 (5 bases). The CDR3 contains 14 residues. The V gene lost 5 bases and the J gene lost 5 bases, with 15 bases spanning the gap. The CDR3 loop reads CASSVDGDDYGYTF. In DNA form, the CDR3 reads TGTGCCAGCAGTGTGGATGGGGACGATTATGGCTACACCTTC.

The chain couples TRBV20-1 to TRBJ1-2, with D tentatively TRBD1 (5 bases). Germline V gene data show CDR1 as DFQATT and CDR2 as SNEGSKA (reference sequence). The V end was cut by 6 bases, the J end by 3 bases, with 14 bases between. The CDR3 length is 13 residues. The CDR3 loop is CSAPQGVDYGYTF. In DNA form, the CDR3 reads TGCAGTGCGCCCCAGGGAGTGGACTATGGCTACACCTTC.

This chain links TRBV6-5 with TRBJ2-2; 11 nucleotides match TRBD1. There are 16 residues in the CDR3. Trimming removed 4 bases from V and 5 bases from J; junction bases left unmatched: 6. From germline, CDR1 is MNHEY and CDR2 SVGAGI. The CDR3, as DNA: TGTGCCAGCAGTTCTAGAGGGACAGGGGGGACCGGGGAGCTGTTTTTT. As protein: CASSSRGTGGTGELFF.

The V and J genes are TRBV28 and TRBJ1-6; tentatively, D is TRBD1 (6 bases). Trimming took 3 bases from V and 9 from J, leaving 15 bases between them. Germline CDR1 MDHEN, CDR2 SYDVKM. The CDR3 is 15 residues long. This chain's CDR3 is CASSLGDTVLSPLHF. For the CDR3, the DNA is TGTGCCAGCAGTTTGGGGGACACGGTACTTTCACCCCTCCACTTT.

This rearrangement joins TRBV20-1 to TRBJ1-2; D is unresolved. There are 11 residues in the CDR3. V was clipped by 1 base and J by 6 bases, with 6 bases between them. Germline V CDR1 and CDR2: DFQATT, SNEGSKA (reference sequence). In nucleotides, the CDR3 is TGCAGTGCTAGAGTCCCCGATGGCTACACCTTC. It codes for CSARVPDGYTF.

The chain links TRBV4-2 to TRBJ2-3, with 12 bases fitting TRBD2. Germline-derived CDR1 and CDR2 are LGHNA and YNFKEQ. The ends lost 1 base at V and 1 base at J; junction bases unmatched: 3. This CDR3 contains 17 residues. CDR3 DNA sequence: TGTGCCAGCAGCCAAGCCCCTAGCGGGGGGGGCACAGATACGCAGTATTTT. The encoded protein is CASSQAPSGGGTDTQYF.

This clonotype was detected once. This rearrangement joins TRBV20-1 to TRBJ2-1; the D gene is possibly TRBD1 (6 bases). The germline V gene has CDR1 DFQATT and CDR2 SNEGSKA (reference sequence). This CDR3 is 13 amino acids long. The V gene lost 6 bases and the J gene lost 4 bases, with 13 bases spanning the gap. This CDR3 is CSAPGTLYNEQFF. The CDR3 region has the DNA TGCAGTGCCCCCGGGACATTGTACAATGAGCAGTTCTTC.

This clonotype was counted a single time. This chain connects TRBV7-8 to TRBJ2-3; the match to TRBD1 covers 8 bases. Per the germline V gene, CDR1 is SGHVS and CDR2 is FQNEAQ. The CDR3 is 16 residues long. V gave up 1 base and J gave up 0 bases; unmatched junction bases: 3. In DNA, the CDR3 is TGTGCCAGCAGCTTAGGCAGACAGGGGAGCACAGATACGCAGTATTTT. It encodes CASSLGRQGSTDTQYF.

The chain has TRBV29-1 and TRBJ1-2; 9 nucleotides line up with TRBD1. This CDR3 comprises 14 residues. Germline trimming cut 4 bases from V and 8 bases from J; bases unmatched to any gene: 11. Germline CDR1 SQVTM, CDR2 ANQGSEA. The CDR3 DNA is TGCAGCGTTGCCCCCGGGGACAGGGATGCAGGCTACACCTTC. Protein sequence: CSVAPGDRDAGYTF.

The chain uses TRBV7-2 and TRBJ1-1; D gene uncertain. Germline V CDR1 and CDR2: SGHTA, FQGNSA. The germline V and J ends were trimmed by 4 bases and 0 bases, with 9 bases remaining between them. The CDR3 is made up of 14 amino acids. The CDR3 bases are TGTGCCAGCAGCTCCTCGACCCTGAACACTGAAGCTTTCTTT. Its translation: CASSSSTLNTEAFF.

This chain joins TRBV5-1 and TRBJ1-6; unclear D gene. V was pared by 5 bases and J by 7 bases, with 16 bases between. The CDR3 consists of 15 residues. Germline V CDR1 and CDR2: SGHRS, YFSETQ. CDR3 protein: CASRPERQGNSPLHF. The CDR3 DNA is TGCGCCAGCAGACCGGAGAGACAAGGGAATTCACCCCTCCACTTT.

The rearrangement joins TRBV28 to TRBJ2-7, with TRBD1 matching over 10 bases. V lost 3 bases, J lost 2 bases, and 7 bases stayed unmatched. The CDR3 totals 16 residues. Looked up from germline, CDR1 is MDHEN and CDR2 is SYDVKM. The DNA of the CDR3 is TGTGCCAGCAGTTTTAGGGGACAGGGGTTCCCCTACGAGCAGTACTTC. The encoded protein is CASSFRGQGFPYEQYF.